These 10 T cell receptor beta chains share one sample of origin, sequenced in a study of T cells after yellow fever vaccination. Via MiXCR, TCRdb re-called the 5' RACE reads, giving one row per CDR3 protein. Among approximately 300,000 distinct CDR3 sequences, about 10% were seen once, and the ten largest hold approximately 3%. The sequencing used CD4+ T cells sorted from PBMCs, collected 45 days after the yellow fever booster vaccination. Every receptor here comes from a man in his late teens or twenties who received the YFV17D yellow fever vaccine.

This clonotype appeared many times. The J gene is TRBJ2-1, the V gene TRBV24-1, with D tentatively TRBD1 (6 bases). Trimming took 4 bases from V and 15 from J, leaving 15 bases between them. This CDR3 region has 12 residues. Germline V CDR1 and CDR2: KGHDR, SFDVKD. In DNA, the CDR3 is TGTGCCACCAGTGAATTTACAGGGTCTTGGTTCTTC. It codes for CATSEFTGSWFF.

J is TRBJ2-4 and V is TRBV19, with no clear D. V was pared by 3 bases and J by 3 bases, with 18 bases between. This CDR3 comprises 17 residues. Looked up from germline, CDR1 is LNHDA and CDR2 is SQIVND (reference sequence). CDR3 DNA: TGTGCCAGTAGTATCTTCTTTATGCCGGGCGGCAAAAACATTCAGTACTTC. Translated: CASSIFFMPGGKNIQYF.

DNA for the CDR3: TGTGCCAGCAGTTACGGGGGGGAAAGCACTGAAGCTTTCTTT. It yields the protein CASSYGGESTEAFF. The J gene is TRBJ1-1, the V gene TRBV6-2 or TRBV6-3; tentative D call: TRBD1 (5 bases). Germline V CDR1 and CDR2: MNHEY, SVGEGT. The CDR3 is 14 amino acids. V gave up 2 bases and J gave up 4 bases, with 11 bases separating them.

A few counts support this clonotype. The CDR3 loop is CASSEWGGQSYNEQFF. The DNA of the CDR3 is TGTGCCAGCAGCGAATGGGGGGGTCAATCCTACAATGAGCAGTTCTTC. The rearrangement uses TRBV21-1 and TRBJ2-1; whether TRBD1, the table's D call, matches the DNA was not checked. TRBV21-1 is labeled a pseudogene. This CDR3 has 16 residues.

The J gene is TRBJ1-1, the V gene TRBV12-3 or TRBV12-4; TRBD1 aligns across 7 bases. The CDR3 sequence is 13 residues long. J lost 4 bases, V lost 5 bases, and 4 bases had no gene match. The CDR3 coding sequence is TGTGCCAGCAGTCCCGACAGGGTCACTGAAGCTTTCTTT. As protein: CASSPDRVTEAFF.

This clonotype was picked up many times. One end of the junction varies from germline; a read error may be responsible. The chain joins TRBV7-9 to TRBJ2-3; TRBD1 might be the D (6 bases). Germline lookup yields CDR1 SEHNR and CDR2 FQNEAQ (reference sequence). The CDR3 is made up of 15 amino acids. CDR3 amino acids: CASSAGAGRTDTQYF. The DNA of the CDR3 is TGTGCCAGCAGCGCAGGGGCTGGCCGCACTGATACGCAGTATTTT.

The chain has TRBV3-1 and TRBJ2-1; 8 positions match TRBD1. The V gene end was trimmed by 2 bases and the J gene end by 6 bases; junction bases not matched to a gene: 12. The germline V gene encodes CDR1 LGHDT and CDR2 YNNKEL (reference sequence). The CDR3 covers 17 residues. CDR3 protein: CASSQYSPGQALNEQFF. DNA for the CDR3: TGTGCCAGCAGCCAATACAGTCCGGGACAGGCGCTCAATGAGCAGTTCTTC.

The chain couples TRBV19 to TRBJ1-5; a weak D match, TRBD1 (5 bases). V was cut by 6 bases and J by 7 bases, with 16 bases left in between. Per the germline V gene, CDR1 is LNHDA and CDR2 is SQIVND (reference sequence). CDR3 length: 14 amino acids. The CDR3 DNA reads as TGTGCCAGTAGCCTACCTCAGGGTCAGCAGCCCCAGCATTTT. It is translated as CASSLPQGQQPQHF.

The chain links TRBV20-1 to TRBJ1-1, with D maybe TRBD1 (5 bases). The CDR3 has 14 amino acids. The V and J ends lost 3 bases and 1 base respectively, with 12 bases between them. Per germline, CDR1 DFQATT and CDR2 SNEGSKA (reference sequence). The CDR3 is CSASGGARNTEAFF. For the CDR3, the DNA is TGCAGTGCTAGTGGAGGGGCGAGGAACACTGAAGCTTTCTTT.

Worth noting for this clonotype: Its ends do not fully match the called genes, so a read error is possible. CDR3 loop: CASSVIVARGFF. DNA for the CDR3: TGTGCCAGCAGCGTAATAGTTGCCAGGGGGTTCTTC. The chain recombines TRBV7-9 with TRBJ2-7; 7 bases line up with TRBD1. The CDR3 has 12 amino acids. CDR1 and CDR2 from the germline V gene are SEHNR and FQNEAQ (reference sequence). The whole variable domain, remainder taken from reference TRBV7-9 and TRBJ2-7, is DTGVSQNPRHKITKRGQNVTFRCDPISEHNRLYWYRQTLGQGPEFLTYFQNEAQLEKSRLLSDRFSAERPKGSFSTLEIQRTEQGDSAMYLCASSVIVARGFFGPGTRLTVT.